Below are 2 T cell receptor beta chains sequenced from a single sample in a study of T cell responses to AZD1222 COVID-19 vaccine. The repertoire was sequenced with immunoSEQ multiplex PCR; TCRdb's copy has only in-frame clones and lacks some. The sample contains 70,000 to 95,000 clones, about 91% of which appear only once. The sequencing used peripheral blood, collected 28 days after the second AZD1222 dose. The receptor source for this set is an adult who received the AZD1222 COVID-19 vaccine.

The rearrangement uses TRBV27 and TRBJ2-5; D may be TRBD2 (5 bases). Germline lookup yields CDR1 MNHEY and CDR2 SMNVEV (reference sequence). This CDR3 has 12 amino acids. Trimming shortened V by 7 bases and J by 5 bases, and 11 bases separated the two germline ends. This CDR3 is CASNQQRETQYF. In DNA, the CDR3 is TGTGCCAGCAATCAACAGCGGGAGACCCAGTACTTC.

CDR3 DNA: TGTGCCAGCAGTTATTTTCCGGGCCGGGGGGAACTGTTTTTT. Protein: CASSYFPGRGELFF. The chain recombines TRBV6-2 or TRBV6-3 with TRBJ1-4, with a possible D match to TRBD1 (5 bases). V lost 3 bases and J 12 bases, leaving 17 bases between the germline ends. Germline V gene data show CDR1 as MNHEY and CDR2 as SVGEGT. This CDR3 has 14 amino acids.